One T cell receptor beta chain is described in this entry. The antigen this receptor binds is unknown. Per-base quality was not reported, and no clone a single base away is much larger than it. The method was 5' RACE. A second roughly 6 to 12 cycle PCR used a sample-barcoded 5' primer and a J-beta primer mix. A unique molecular identifier was introduced onto each TCR beta cDNA molecule by a template-switch 5' adaptor carrying 12 random nucleotides. Each sample yielded at least 3 million CDR3-containing paired-end reads. The Mint cDNA synthesis kit, primed by a TRBC-specific oligonucleotide, was used to synthesize first-strand cDNA from all RNA. After uracil-DNA glycosylase treatment, a first 18-cycle PCR used universal primers M1SS and BC2_uni_R on all cDNA. The paper's data handling went like this. For normalization, 1 million high-quality reads, each with a distinct molecular identifier, were randomly selected from each sample. Instead of being binned into consensus sequences, reads with shared molecular identifiers were discarded. MiTCR, set to a Q25 quality threshold and the strictest error-elimination algorithm, was used for CDR3 identification, clonotype clustering and error correction. A nonparametric unseen species model with Euler transformation was used to estimate lower-bound total TCR beta diversity. TCRdb reanalyzed the raw reads on its own, using fastp at Q25 for trimming and MiXCR for clone calling, and kept in-frame beta chains. Entries that share a CDR3 protein sequence are merged under the most common genes and DNA. TCRdb, rather than the study authors, made the V and J calls. Counted in this sample were 1,800,000 or so distinct CDR3 sequences; 30% to 40% of them appeared once. Together, the top ten hold roughly 23% of the sample.

Donors were about 36 systemically healthy Caucasian individuals from Russia aged roughly 6 to 100 years. Ten milliliters of peripheral blood were collected from each donor into EDTA-treated Vacutainer tubes. Ficoll-Paque density-gradient centrifugation was used to isolate PBMCs, with at least 6.5 million per sample. Total RNA was extracted from PBMCs with Trizol reagent, with at least 5 micrograms obtained per sample. For every donor, an aliquot of PBMCs went through flow cytometry to measure the percentages of naive CD45RAhigh/CD27high T cells. This record belongs to a study of blood T cells in healthy people across ages (dated by TCRdb to between 2015 and 2016). About the full investigation: In model experiments, roughly one uniquely barcoded TCR beta cDNA molecule per two T cells was captured by template switching. The study measured age-related changes in TCR beta repertoire diversity using deep sequencing normalized with unique cDNA molecular identifiers. The donors were divided into four age groups: young (average around 16 years), middle-aged (approximately 41), aged (approximately 62) and long-lived (about 84). Donors of different ages were randomly distributed across sequencing lanes to avoid experimental bias. Using the same blood draw, the study looked at two additional independent replicas of 1 million unique cDNA reads for two donors, one aged 18 to 30 and the other aged 80 or older. The paper as a whole reports these results and caveats: Observed TCR beta diversity correlated strongly with the percentage of naive T cells measured by flow cytometry. Because donor CMV infection status was unknown, age-related changes in expanded clonotypes were potentially confounded. Since profiling was done on bulk unsorted PBMCs, naive and antigen-experienced compartments could not be conclusively compared. Compared with the aged group, the long-lived group had more naive CD4+ T cells, fewer expanded clones and increased TCR diversity, a pattern suggesting age selection. As age increased, observed TCR beta diversity per million T cells dropped in a roughly linear way, and a significant reduction was already evident by age around 41. Estimates of total diversity from one million sequenced T cells were regarded as lower bounds and underestimates.

The junction shows trimming of 7 bases on V and 5 bases on J, and the gene matches do not reach 4 bases of it. The germline V gene (reference sequence) sets CDR1 to DFQATT and CDR2 to SNEGSKA. The CDR3 holds 13 amino acids from the cysteine to the phenylalanine. The kept DNA is CDR3 alone, 39 bases in frame from the first base. This TCR came from a human donor in good health. Sequencing was carried out using blood. The chain was built from TRBV20-1 and TRBJ2-5; TRBD2 fits 13 bases in the junction. The CDR3 here reads CSVSGLAGETQYF. Read as DNA, the sequence is TGCAGTGTATCGGGACTAGCGGGGGAGACCCAGTACTTC.